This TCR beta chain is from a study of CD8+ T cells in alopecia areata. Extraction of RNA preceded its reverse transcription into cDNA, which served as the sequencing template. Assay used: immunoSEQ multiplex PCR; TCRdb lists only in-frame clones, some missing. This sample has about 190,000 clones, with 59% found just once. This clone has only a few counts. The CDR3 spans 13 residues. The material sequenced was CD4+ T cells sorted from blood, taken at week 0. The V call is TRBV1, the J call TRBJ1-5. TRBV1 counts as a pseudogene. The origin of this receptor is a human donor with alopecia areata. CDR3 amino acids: CTSSHRLRWPQHF. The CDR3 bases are TGCACCAGCAGCCACCGATTGCGGTGGCCCCAGCATTTT.